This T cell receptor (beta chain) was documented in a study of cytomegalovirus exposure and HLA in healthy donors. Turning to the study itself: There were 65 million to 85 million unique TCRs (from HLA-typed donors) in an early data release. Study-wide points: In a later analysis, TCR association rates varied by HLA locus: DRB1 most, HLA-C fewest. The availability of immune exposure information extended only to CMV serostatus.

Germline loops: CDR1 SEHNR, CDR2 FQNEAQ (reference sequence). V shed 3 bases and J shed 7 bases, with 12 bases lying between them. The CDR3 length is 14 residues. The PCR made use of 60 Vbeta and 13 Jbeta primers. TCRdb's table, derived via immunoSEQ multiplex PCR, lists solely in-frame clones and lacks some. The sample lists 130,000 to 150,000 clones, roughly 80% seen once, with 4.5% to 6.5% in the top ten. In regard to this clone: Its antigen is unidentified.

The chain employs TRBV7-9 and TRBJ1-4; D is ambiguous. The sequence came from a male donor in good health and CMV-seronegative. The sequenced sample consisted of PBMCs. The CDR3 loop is CASSFNGMPEKLFF. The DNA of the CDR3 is TGTGCCAGCAGCTTCAACGGGATGCCTGAAAAACTGTTTTTT.